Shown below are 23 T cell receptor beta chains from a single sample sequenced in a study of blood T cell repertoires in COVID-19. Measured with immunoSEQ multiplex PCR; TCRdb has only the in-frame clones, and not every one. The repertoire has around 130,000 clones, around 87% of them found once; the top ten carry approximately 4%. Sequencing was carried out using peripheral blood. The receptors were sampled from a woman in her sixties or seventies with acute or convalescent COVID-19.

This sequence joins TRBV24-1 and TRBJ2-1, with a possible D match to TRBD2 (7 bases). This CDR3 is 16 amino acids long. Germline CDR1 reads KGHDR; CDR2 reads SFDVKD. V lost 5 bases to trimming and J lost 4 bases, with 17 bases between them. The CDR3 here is CATSGGWAGAYNEQFF. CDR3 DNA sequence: TGTGCCACCAGTGGTGGATGGGCGGGGGCTTACAATGAGCAGTTCTTC.

Written as DNA, the CDR3 is TGTGCCAGCAGCTTAGGTACGGGACAGGGTGGCTACACCTTC. It encodes CASSLGTGQGGYTF. J is TRBJ1-2 and V is TRBV7-2; 9 bases match TRBD1. Germline V gene lookup returns CDR1 SGHTA and CDR2 FQGNSA. This CDR3 comprises 14 residues. The junction had 4 bases not matched to a gene; V was cut back by 1 base and J by 7 bases. The full variable domain, completed using reference TRBV7-2 and TRBJ1-2, is GAGVSQSPSNKVTEKGKDVELRCDPISGHTALYWYRQSLGQGLEFLIYFQGNSAPDKSGLPSDRFSAERTGGSVSTLTIQRTQQEDSAVYLCASSLGTGQGGYTFGSGTRLTVV.

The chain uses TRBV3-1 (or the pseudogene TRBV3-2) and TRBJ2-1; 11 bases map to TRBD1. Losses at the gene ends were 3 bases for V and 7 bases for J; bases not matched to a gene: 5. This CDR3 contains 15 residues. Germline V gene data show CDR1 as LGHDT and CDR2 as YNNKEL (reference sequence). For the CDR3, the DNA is TGTGCCAGCAGCCAGTGGGACAGGGGGGGGAATGAGCAGTTCTTC. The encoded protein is CASSQWDRGGNEQFF.

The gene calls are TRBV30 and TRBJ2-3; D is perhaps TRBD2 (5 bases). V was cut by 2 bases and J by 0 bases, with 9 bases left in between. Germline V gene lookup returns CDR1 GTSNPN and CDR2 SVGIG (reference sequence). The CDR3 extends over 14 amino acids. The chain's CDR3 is CAWSRSGSTDTQYF. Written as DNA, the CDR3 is TGTGCCTGGAGTCGGTCGGGAAGCACAGATACGCAGTATTTT.

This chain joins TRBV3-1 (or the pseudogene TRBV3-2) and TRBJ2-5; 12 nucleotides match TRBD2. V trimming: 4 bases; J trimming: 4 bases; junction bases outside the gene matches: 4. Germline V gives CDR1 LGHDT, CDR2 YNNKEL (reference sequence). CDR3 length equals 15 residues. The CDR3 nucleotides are TGTGCCAGCAGCCCCCAACTAGCGGGAGGAGAGACCCAGTACTTC. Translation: CASSPQLAGGETQYF.

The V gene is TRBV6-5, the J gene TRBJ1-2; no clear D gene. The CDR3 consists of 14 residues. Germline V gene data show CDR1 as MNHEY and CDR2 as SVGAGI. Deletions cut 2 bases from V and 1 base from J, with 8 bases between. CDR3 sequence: CASSYGGFNYGYTF. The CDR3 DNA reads TGTGCCAGCAGTTACGGAGGCTTTAACTATGGCTACACCTTC.

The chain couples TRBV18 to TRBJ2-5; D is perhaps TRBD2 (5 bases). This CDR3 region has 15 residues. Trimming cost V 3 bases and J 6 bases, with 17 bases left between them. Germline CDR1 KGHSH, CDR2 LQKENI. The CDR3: CASSPPGLPHKTQYF. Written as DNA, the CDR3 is TGTGCCAGCTCACCCCCTGGACTGCCTCATAAGACCCAGTACTTC.

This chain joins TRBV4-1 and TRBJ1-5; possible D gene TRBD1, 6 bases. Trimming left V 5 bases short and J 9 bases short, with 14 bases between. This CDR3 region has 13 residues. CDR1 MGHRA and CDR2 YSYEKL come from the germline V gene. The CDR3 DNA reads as TGCGCCAGCAGCGGAATGACAGGTAGGCCCCAGCATTTT. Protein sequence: CASSGMTGRPQHF.

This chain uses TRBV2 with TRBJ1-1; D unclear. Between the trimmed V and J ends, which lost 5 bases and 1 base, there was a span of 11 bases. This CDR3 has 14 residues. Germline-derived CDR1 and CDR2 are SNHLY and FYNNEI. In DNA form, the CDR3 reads TGTGCCAGCAGTCTAAGGCAGGAGAACACTGAAGCTTTCTTT. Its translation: CASSLRQENTEAFF.

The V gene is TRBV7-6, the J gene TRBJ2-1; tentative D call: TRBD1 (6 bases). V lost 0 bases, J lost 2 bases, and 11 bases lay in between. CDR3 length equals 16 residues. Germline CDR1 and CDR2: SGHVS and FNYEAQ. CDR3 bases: TGTGCCAGCAGCTTAGCGGCAGGGGACCCCTACAATGAGCAGTTCTTC. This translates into CASSLAAGDPYNEQFF.

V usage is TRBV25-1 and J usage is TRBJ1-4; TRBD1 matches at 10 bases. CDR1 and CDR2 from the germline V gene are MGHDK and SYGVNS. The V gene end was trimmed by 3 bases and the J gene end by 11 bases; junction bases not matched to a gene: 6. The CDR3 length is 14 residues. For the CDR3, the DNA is TGTGCCAGCAGTGAGGCGGGACAGGGGTGGAAACTGTTTTTT. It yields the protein CASSEAGQGWKLFF.

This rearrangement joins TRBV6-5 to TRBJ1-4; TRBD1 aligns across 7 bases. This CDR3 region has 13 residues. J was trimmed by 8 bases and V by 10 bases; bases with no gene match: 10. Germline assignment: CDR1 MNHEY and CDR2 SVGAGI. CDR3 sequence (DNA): TGTGCCACCTTTACAGGGGCAGGAGAAAAACTGTTTTTT. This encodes CATFTGAGEKLFF.

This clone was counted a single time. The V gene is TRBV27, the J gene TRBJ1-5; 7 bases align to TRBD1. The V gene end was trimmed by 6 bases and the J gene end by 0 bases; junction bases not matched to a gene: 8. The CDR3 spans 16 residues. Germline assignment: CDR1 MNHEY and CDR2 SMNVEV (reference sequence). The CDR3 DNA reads TGTGCCAGCAGAGTCATGGGACAGTATAGCAATCAGCCCCAGCATTTT. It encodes CASRVMGQYSNQPQHF.

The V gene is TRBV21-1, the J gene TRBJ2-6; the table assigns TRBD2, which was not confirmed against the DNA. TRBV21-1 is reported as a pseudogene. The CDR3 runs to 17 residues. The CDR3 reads CASSFGGCGTGANVLTF. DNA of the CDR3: TGTGCCAGCAGCTTCGGGGGGTGTGGGACTGGGGCCAACGTCCTGACTTTC.

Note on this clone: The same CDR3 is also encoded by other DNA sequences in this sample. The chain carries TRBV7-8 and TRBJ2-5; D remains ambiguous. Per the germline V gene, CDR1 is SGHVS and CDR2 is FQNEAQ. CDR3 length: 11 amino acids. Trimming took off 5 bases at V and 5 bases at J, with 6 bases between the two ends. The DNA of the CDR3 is TGTGCCAGCAGCCCCCAGGAGACCCAGTACTTC. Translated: CASSPQETQYF.

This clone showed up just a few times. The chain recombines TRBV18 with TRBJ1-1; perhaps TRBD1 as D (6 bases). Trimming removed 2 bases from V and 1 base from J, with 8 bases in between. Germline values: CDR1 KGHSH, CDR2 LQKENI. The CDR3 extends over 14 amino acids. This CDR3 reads CASSPGGQNTEAFF. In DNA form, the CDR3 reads TGTGCCAGCTCACCAGGGGGACAGAACACTGAAGCTTTCTTT.

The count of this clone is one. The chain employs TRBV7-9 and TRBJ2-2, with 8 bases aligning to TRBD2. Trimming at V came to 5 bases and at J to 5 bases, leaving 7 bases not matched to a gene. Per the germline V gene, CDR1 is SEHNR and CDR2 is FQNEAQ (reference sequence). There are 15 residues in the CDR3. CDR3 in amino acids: CASSPHGGGTGELFF. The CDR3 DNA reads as TGTGCCAGCAGCCCTCACGGGGGGGGAACCGGGGAGCTGTTTTTT. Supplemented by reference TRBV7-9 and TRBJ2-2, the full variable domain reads DTGVSQNPRHKITKRGQNVTFRCDPISEHNRLYWYRQTLGQGPEFLTYFQNEAQLEKSRLLSDRFSAERPKGSFSTLEIQRTEQGDSAMYLCASSPHGGGTGELFFGEGSRLTVL.

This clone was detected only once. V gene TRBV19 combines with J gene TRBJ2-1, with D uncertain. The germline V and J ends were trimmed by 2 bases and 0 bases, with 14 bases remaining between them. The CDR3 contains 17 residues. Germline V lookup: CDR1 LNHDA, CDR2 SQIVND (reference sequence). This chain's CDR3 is CASSIRGPPSSYNEQFF. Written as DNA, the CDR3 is TGTGCCAGTAGTATACGAGGTCCTCCGAGCTCCTACAATGAGCAGTTCTTC.

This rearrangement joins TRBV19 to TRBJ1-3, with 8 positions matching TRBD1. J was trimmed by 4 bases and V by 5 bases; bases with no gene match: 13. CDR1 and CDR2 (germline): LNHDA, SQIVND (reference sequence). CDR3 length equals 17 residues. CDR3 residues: CASSARQGSSIGNTIYF. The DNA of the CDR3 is TGTGCCAGTAGTGCCCGACAGGGGTCGTCTATCGGAAACACCATATATTTT.

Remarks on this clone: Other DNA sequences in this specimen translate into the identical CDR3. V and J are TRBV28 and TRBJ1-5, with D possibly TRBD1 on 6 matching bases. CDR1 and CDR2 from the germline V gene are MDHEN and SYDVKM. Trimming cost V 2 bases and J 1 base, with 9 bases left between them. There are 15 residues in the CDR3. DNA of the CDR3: TGTGCCAGCAGTTTAGGGGGCACGAGCAATCAGCCCCAGCATTTT. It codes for CASSLGGTSNQPQHF.

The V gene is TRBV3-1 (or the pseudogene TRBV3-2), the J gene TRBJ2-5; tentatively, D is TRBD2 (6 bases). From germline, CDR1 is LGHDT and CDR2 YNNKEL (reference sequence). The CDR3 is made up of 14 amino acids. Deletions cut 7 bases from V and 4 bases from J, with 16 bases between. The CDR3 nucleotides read TGTGCCAGCAAGGAGGCGGGAATGACAGAGACCCAGTACTTC. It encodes CASKEAGMTETQYF.

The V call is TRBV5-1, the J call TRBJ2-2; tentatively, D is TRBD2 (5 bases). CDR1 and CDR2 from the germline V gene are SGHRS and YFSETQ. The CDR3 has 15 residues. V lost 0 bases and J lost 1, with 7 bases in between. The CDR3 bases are TGCGCCAGCAGCTTGGTGGCGGGGAACACCGGGGAGCTGTTTTTT. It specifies CASSLVAGNTGELFF.

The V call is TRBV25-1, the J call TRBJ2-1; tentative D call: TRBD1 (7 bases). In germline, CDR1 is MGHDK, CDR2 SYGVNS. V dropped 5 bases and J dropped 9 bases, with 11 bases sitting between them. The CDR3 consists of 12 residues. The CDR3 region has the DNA TGTGCCAGCAGTATCCAGGGGGGTGAGCAGTTCTTC. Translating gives CASSIQGGEQFF.